Below, 12 T cell receptor beta chains from the same sample are listed, as sequenced in a study of blood T cell repertoires in COVID-19. Produced via immunoSEQ multiplex PCR; TCRdb's table is partial and in-frame only. The table lists more than 15,000 clones, roughly 91% of them singletons, with 5.2% in the top ten. Sample: peripheral blood. Source of these receptors: a human donor in a cohort sampled during active COVID-19.

The chain couples TRBV24-1 to TRBJ2-3; perhaps TRBD1 as D (6 bases). This CDR3 has 16 residues. Between the trimmed V and J ends, which lost 6 bases and 0 bases, there was a span of 15 bases. Germline V lookup: CDR1 KGHDR, CDR2 SFDVKD. The chain's CDR3 is CATSSPSGHSTDTQYF. The DNA for the CDR3 is TGTGCCACCAGTTCCCCGTCGGGACATAGCACAGATACGCAGTATTTT.

The chain has TRBV5-4 and TRBJ2-1; 10 bases map to TRBD2. The CDR3 loop spans 16 amino acids. Germline CDR1 reads SGHNT; CDR2 reads YYREEE (reference sequence). Trimming cost V 0 bases and J 3 bases; bases outside gene matches: 3. The CDR3 coding sequence is TGTGCCAGCAGCTTGGCCGGGACTAGCGTCTACAATGAGCAGTTCTTC. Residues: CASSLAGTSVYNEQFF.

The chain links TRBV2 to TRBJ2-6, with 12 bases aligning to TRBD2. Losses at the gene ends were 6 bases for V and 4 bases for J; bases not matched to a gene: 4. Germline CDR1 is SNHLY and CDR2 is FYNNEI. The CDR3 is 16 residues long. Written as DNA, the CDR3 is TGTGCCAGCAGGCAGACTAGCGGGAGCGGGGCCAACGTCCTGACTTTC. Amino acids: CASRQTSGSGANVLTF.

J is TRBJ1-1 and V is TRBV30; TRBD1 agrees at 7 bases. This CDR3 has 15 amino acids. Germline loops: CDR1 GTSNPN, CDR2 SVGIG (reference sequence). V shed 5 bases and J 1 base; nucleotides not matched to a gene: 10. CDR3 amino acids: CAWRRFGQENTEAFF. The CDR3 bases are TGTGCCTGGCGCCGATTCGGACAGGAGAACACTGAAGCTTTCTTT.

The V gene is TRBV30, the J gene TRBJ1-2; D is unclear. The CDR3 covers 14 residues. Germline loops: CDR1 GTSNPN, CDR2 SVGIG (reference sequence). Trimming stripped 2 bases from V and 4 bases from J, with 14 bases between. CDR3 nucleotides: TGTGCCTGGAGTATCGACCACCGGGGCTATGGCTACACCTTC. Translation: CAWSIDHRGYGYTF.

DNA for the CDR3: TGTGCCAGCACCGACCCGACAGGGCTTGGCTACACCTTC. This encodes CASTDPTGLGYTF. The chain is built from TRBV5-8 and TRBJ1-2, with 7 nucleotides matching TRBD1. V was clipped by 6 bases and J by 7 bases; unmatched bases: 9. The CDR3 spans 13 residues. The germline V gene has CDR1 SGHTS and CDR2 YDEGEE. Full variable domain (remainder filled in from reference TRBV5-8 and TRBJ1-2): EAGVTQSPTHLIKTRGQQATLRCSPISGHTSVYWYQQALGLGLQFLLWYDEGEERNRGNFPPRFSGRQFPNYSSELNVNALELEDSALYLCASTDPTGLGYTFGSGTRLTVV.

The gene calls are TRBV7-8 and TRBJ2-7; 9 bases are shared with TRBD1. The CDR3 runs 13 residues. Germline CDR1 and CDR2: SGHVS and FQNEAQ. Unmatched junction bases numbered 5, after V lost 9 bases and J lost 2 bases. CDR3 in DNA: TGTGCCAGGACAGGGGGAAGTCCCTACGAGCAGTACTTC. Residues: CARTGGSPYEQYF.

The V and J genes are TRBV5-1 and TRBJ2-4; 8 nucleotides line up with TRBD2. Germline CDR1 is SGHRS and CDR2 is YFSETQ. The CDR3 contains 18 residues. The V gene end was trimmed by 2 bases and the J gene end by 2 bases; junction bases not matched to a gene: 12. CDR3 sequence (DNA): TGCGCCAGCAGCTTAAATCGGCCGGGGGGGCAGACCAAAAACATTCAGTACTTC. Translating gives CASSLNRPGGQTKNIQYF.

The rearrangement joins TRBV10-3 to TRBJ2-4; 9 bases match TRBD1. The V and J ends lost 2 bases and 0 bases, in that order; junction bases with no gene match: 17. Germline CDR1 reads ENHRY; CDR2 reads SYGVKD. The length of the CDR3 is 21 residues. The CDR3 DNA follows: TGTGCCATCAGTGAGCCAATCCTGGGGACAGGGAGGCCCTTAGCCAAAAACATTCAGTACTTC. This codes for CAISEPILGTGRPLAKNIQYF.

The chain is built from TRBV19 and TRBJ2-2, with TRBD1 matching over 8 bases. J was trimmed by 2 bases and V by 1 base; bases with no gene match: 3. The CDR3 has 16 residues. Germline assignment: CDR1 LNHDA and CDR2 SQIVND (reference sequence). Here the CDR3 reads CASSIGTGFNTGELFF. CDR3 coding DNA: TGTGCCAGTAGTATAGGGACAGGGTTTAACACCGGGGAGCTGTTTTTT. Supplemented by reference TRBV19 and TRBJ2-2, the full variable domain reads DGGITQSPKYLFRKEGQNVTLSCEQNLNHDAMYWYRQDPGQGLRLIYYSQIVNDFQKGDIAEGYSVSREKKESFPLTVTSAQKNPTAFYLCASSIGTGFNTGELFFGEGSRLTVL.

The chain recombines TRBV6-5 with TRBJ2-7; possibly TRBD1 for D (6 bases). CDR3 size: 14 residues. CDR1 and CDR2 (germline): MNHEY, SVGAGI. Between the trimmed V and J ends, which lost 2 bases and 4 bases, there was a span of 12 bases. Here the CDR3 DNA reads TGTGCCAGCAGTTACACCGGGACAAGTTACGAGCAGTACTTC. Residues: CASSYTGTSYEQYF.

This clone appeared a single time. One junction end does not reproduce the germline sequence, and a read error may be involved. The chain carries TRBV28 and TRBJ1-1; 7 nucleotides match TRBD1. The CDR3 is 12 residues long. Germline V gives CDR1 MDHEN, CDR2 SYDVKM. The CDR3 nucleotides read TGTGCCAGCAGAAAACCGGGACAGCGGCTGATGTTT. This codes for CASRKPGQRLMF.